The 32 T cell receptor beta chains presented below share a single source sample, sequenced in a study of blood T cell repertoires in COVID-19. Method: immunoSEQ multiplex PCR; TCRdb's copy keeps in-frame clones and lacks some. This table holds tens of thousands of clones, 65% to 90% found once. Material: peripheral blood. These receptors were taken from a man in his fifties or sixties with active COVID-19.

The V and J genes are TRBV7-2 and TRBJ2-2; 10 bases are a match to TRBD1. Germline CDR1 SGHTA, CDR2 FQGNSA. V shed 1 base and J 5 bases; nucleotides not matched to a gene: 1. The CDR3 runs 15 residues. DNA of the CDR3: TGTGCCAGCAGCTTAGTGGGACAGGGGACCGGGGAGCTGTTTTTT. Its protein is CASSLVGQGTGELFF.

The CDR3 spells CASSLAGSPLHF. The CDR3 region has the DNA TGTGCCAGCAGCTTAGCCGGTTCACCCCTCCACTTT. V usage is TRBV7-8 and J usage is TRBJ1-6; D remains ambiguous. This CDR3 contains 12 residues. The V gene lost 0 bases and the J gene lost 9 bases, with 3 bases spanning the gap. The germline CDR1 and CDR2 sequences are SGHVS and FQNEAQ.

This clone appeared a single time. The V gene is TRBV28, the J gene TRBJ1-1; D not certain. CDR1 MDHEN and CDR2 SYDVKM come from the germline V gene. V gave up 6 bases and J gave up 1 base, with 9 bases separating them. The CDR3 has 13 amino acids. CDR3 nucleotide sequence: TGTGCCAGCAGAAAAGCCGGGAACACTGAAGCTTTCTTT. Encoded protein: CASRKAGNTEAFF.

V and J are TRBV18 and TRBJ2-1, with D possibly TRBD1 on 5 matching bases. This CDR3 region has 14 residues. Germline loops: CDR1 KGHSH, CDR2 LQKENI. V was clipped by 11 bases and J by 5 bases, with 19 bases between them. CDR3: CAAGKGQGDNEQFF. The CDR3 region has the DNA TGTGCCGCCGGAAAGGGGCAAGGGGACAATGAGCAGTTCTTC. Full variable domain (remainder filled in from reference TRBV18 and TRBJ2-1): NAGVMQNPRHLVRRRGQEARLRCSPMKGHSHVYWYRQLPEEGLKFMVYLQKENIIDESGMPKERFSAEFPKEGPSILRIQQVVRGDSAAYFCAAGKGQGDNEQFFGPGTRLTVL.

The rearrangement joins TRBV5-1 to TRBJ2-7, with 9 bases fitting TRBD2. The CDR3 contains 16 residues. The germline gives CDR1 SGHRS, CDR2 YFSETQ. V shed 1 base, J shed 3 bases, and the junction held 8 bases outside the gene matches. Here the CDR3 DNA reads TGCGCCAGCAGCTTGAGGCGCGGGGGGGAATTCTACGAGCAGTACTTC. Translating it yields CASSLRRGGEFYEQYF.

The chain links TRBV6-6 to TRBJ2-1; a weak D match, TRBD1 (6 bases). Per the germline V gene, CDR1 is MNHNY and CDR2 is SVGAGI (reference sequence). CDR3 length equals 15 residues. V lost 0 bases and J 12 bases, leaving 18 bases between the germline ends. CDR3 loop: CASSYSGQTLKGQFF. In DNA form, the CDR3 reads TGTGCCAGCAGTTACTCCGGACAGACCCTAAAGGGGCAGTTCTTC.

The chain joins TRBV7-6 to TRBJ2-2; a weak D match, TRBD2 (5 bases). CDR1 SGHVS and CDR2 FNYEAQ come from the germline V gene. The V end was cut by 5 bases, the J end by 0 bases, with 16 bases between. This CDR3 spans 17 amino acids. In DNA, the CDR3 is TGTGCCAGCAGCCCCGGGATGCTCCGCCCGAACACCGGGGAGCTGTTTTTT. It translates to CASSPGMLRPNTGELFF. Full variable domain (rest looked up from reference TRBV7-6 and TRBJ2-2): GAGVSQSPRYKVTKRGQDVALRCDPISGHVSLYWYRQALGQGPEFLTYFNYEAQQDKSGLPNDRFSAERPEGSISTLTIQRTEQRDSAMYRCASSPGMLRPNTGELFFGEGSRLTVL.

The V call is TRBV7-2, the J call TRBJ1-3; no definite D call. The germline V gene has CDR1 SGHTA and CDR2 FQGNSA. V was trimmed by 4 bases and J by 4 bases, leaving 8 bases between them. CDR3 length: 13 amino acids. CDR3 DNA: TGTGCCAGCAGCTCTAGAAGGGGAAACACCATATATTTT. It specifies CASSSRRGNTIYF.

DNA of the CDR3: TGTGCCAGCACACAGTTTCGACAGGCGAACTATGGCTACACCTTC. Its protein product is CASTQFRQANYGYTF. The chain recombines TRBV7-9 with TRBJ1-2; D may be TRBD1 (6 bases). In germline, CDR1 is SEHNR, CDR2 FQNEAQ (reference sequence). V lost 7 bases and J 2 bases, leaving 17 bases between the germline ends. This CDR3 spans 15 amino acids.

The CDR3 region is CASSQDRRGHEQYF. The CDR3 DNA sequence: TGCGCCAGCAGCCAAGATCGGAGAGGCCACGAGCAGTACTTC. This chain uses TRBV4-1 with TRBJ2-7; D remains ambiguous. The length of the CDR3 is 14 residues. Trimming pared 0 bases from V and 5 bases from J, leaving 11 bases between. Germline loops: CDR1 MGHRA, CDR2 YSYEKL.

The V and J genes are TRBV18 and TRBJ1-5; tentatively, D is TRBD1 (6 bases). CDR1 KGHSH and CDR2 LQKENI come from the germline V gene. This CDR3 spans 14 amino acids. The V end was cut by 3 bases, the J end by 10 bases, with 16 bases between. The CDR3 DNA reads as TGTGCCAGCTCACCGTCAGGGATGGACAGCCCCCAGCATTTT. Translating it yields CASSPSGMDSPQHF.

This clone was observed once. The rearrangement links TRBV14 to TRBJ1-2; perhaps TRBD1 as D (6 bases). This CDR3 region has 14 residues. V dropped 1 base and J dropped 3 bases, with 9 bases sitting between them. Per germline, CDR1 SGHDN and CDR2 FVKESK. CDR3: CASSQAGTYYGYTF. As DNA, the CDR3 is TGTGCCAGCAGCCAAGCCGGGACATACTATGGCTACACCTTC.

This clone was observed a few times. This rearrangement joins TRBV5-5 to TRBJ1-5; D perhaps matches TRBD1 (6 bases). Trimming cost V 2 bases and J 1 base, with 10 bases left between them. CDR1 and CDR2 from the germline V gene are SGHKS and YYEKEE (reference sequence). The CDR3 runs 15 residues. This CDR3 is CASSFQGSSNQPQHF. The CDR3 DNA reads TGTGCCAGCAGCTTTCAGGGGTCGAGCAATCAGCCCCAGCATTTT.

This chain connects TRBV29-1 to TRBJ1-1, with D possibly being TRBD1 (6 bases). The V gene's germline CDR1 is SQVTM and CDR2 ANQGSEA. The V end was cut by 7 bases, the J end by 0 bases, with 15 bases between. The CDR3 extends over 14 amino acids. CDR3 sequence: CSGIPGHLNTEAFF. In DNA form, the CDR3 reads TGCAGCGGAATACCGGGACACTTGAACACTGAAGCTTTCTTT.

The chain employs TRBV7-3 and TRBJ1-6, with 8 bases that match TRBD1. This CDR3 is built from 13 residues. Germline trimming cut 6 bases from V and 7 bases from J; bases unmatched to any gene: 2. The V gene's germline CDR1 is SGHTA and CDR2 FQGTGA. This CDR3 reads CASSRQGNSPLHF. The CDR3 bases are TGTGCCAGCAGTCGACAGGGGAATTCACCCCTCCACTTT. Complete variable domain (other parts from reference TRBV7-3 and TRBJ1-6): GAGVSQTPSNKVTEKGKYVELRCDPISGHTALYWYRQSLGQGPEFLIYFQGTGAADDSGLPNDRFFAVRPEGSVSTLKIQRTERGDSAVYLCASSRQGNSPLHFGNGTRLTVT.

The chain carries TRBV7-2 and TRBJ1-4; D unresolved. The CDR3 runs to 14 residues. In germline, CDR1 is SGHTA, CDR2 FQGNSA. Trimming removed 3 bases from V and 8 bases from J, with 13 bases in between. The CDR3 region is CASSFSGVYEKLFF. CDR3 nucleotide sequence: TGTGCCAGCAGCTTCAGCGGCGTGTACGAAAAACTGTTTTTT.

The chain employs TRBV3-1 (or the pseudogene TRBV3-2) and TRBJ2-3, with 16 bases matching TRBD2. The CDR3 has 19 residues. Germline CDR1 reads LGHDT; CDR2 reads YNNKEL (reference sequence). V lost 3 bases, J lost 4 bases, and 10 bases stayed unmatched. CDR3 nucleotide sequence: TGTGCCAGCAGCCAGACGTTACCGGGACTAGCGGGGGGGCCAGATACGCAGTATTTT. This sequence encodes CASSQTLPGLAGGPDTQYF.

V and J are TRBV19 and TRBJ1-6; 8 positions match TRBD1. Germline CDR1 and CDR2: LNHDA and SQIVND (reference sequence). Germline trimming cut 7 bases from V and 10 bases from J; bases unmatched to any gene: 12. The CDR3 sequence is 15 residues long. The CDR3 DNA reads as TGTGCCAGTACCCCGGACAGGGCGTTTGAGTCACCCCTCCACTTT. Translated: CASTPDRAFESPLHF.

The chain employs TRBV2 and TRBJ1-2, with TRBD1 matching 9 bases. With 2 bases clipped from V and 3 bases from J, the junction kept 1 base outside the gene matches. The CDR3 covers 14 residues. Germline V gene data show CDR1 as SNHLY and CDR2 as FYNNEI. The CDR3 DNA sequence: TGTGCCAGCAGTGAAACAGGGGGCCACTATGGCTACACCTTC. It specifies CASSETGGHYGYTF.

The V and J genes are TRBV6-2 or TRBV6-3 and TRBJ2-5, with 9 positions matching TRBD2. The CDR3 is 16 amino acids. Germline V gene lookup returns CDR1 MNHEY and CDR2 SVGEGT. The trim removed 0 bases at V and 0 bases at J, leaving 2 bases unmatched. The CDR3 region is CASSYSASGDQETQYF. The CDR3 nucleotides read TGTGCCAGCAGTTACTCGGCTAGCGGGGACCAAGAGACCCAGTACTTC.

The rearrangement uses TRBV13 and TRBJ2-1; D may be TRBD2 (6 bases). The CDR3 runs to 16 residues. V dropped 5 bases and J dropped 8 bases, with 22 bases sitting between them. CDR1 is PRHDT and CDR2 is FYEKMQ in the germline V gene (reference sequence). As DNA, the CDR3 is TGTGCCAGCAGCCCAAGGGGAGGTCGACGGAGGGATGAGCAGTTCTTC. Translated, it gives CASSPRGGRRRDEQFF.

The J gene is TRBJ2-7, the V gene TRBV10-1, with 8 bases matching TRBD1. Germline values: CDR1 WNHNN, CDR2 SYGVQD (reference sequence). CDR3 length equals 15 residues. The trim removed 3 bases at V and 5 bases at J, leaving 9 bases unmatched. The CDR3 DNA reads as TGCGCCAGCAGTGAAGTGGGCAGGGGGCGCGACGAGCAGTACTTC. Its translation is CASSEVGRGRDEQYF.

The rearrangement uses TRBV6-1 and TRBJ1-1; the D gene is possibly TRBD1 (5 bases). V was cut by 0 bases and J by 7 bases, with 12 bases left in between. This CDR3 spans 14 amino acids. Per germline, CDR1 MNHNS and CDR2 SASEGT. CDR3 coding DNA: TGTGCCAGCAGTGAAGCCCTCCTAAGGGGTGAAGCTTTCTTT. As protein: CASSEALLRGEAFF.

The V gene is TRBV19, the J gene TRBJ1-2; D is ambiguous. Germline V gives CDR1 LNHDA, CDR2 SQIVND (reference sequence). The CDR3 spans 15 residues. With 5 bases removed from V and 7 bases from J, the gap between germline ends came to 20 bases. The CDR3 loop reads CASSSSLAGMSGYTF. The CDR3 DNA sequence: TGTGCCAGTAGTTCATCGCTCGCGGGGATGAGTGGCTACACCTTC.

The chain combines TRBV14 with TRBJ2-2; D may be TRBD1 (6 bases). The CDR3 runs to 16 residues. Trimming shortened V by 0 bases and J by 7 bases, and 15 bases separated the two germline ends. CDR1 SGHDN and CDR2 FVKESK come from the germline V gene. CDR3 bases: TGTGCCAGCAGCCAAGATGGGTGGGGGCAGCACGGGGAGCTGTTTTTT. The encoded protein is CASSQDGWGQHGELFF.

This clone was counted once. The chain joins TRBV2 to TRBJ2-1; D call uncertain. V lost 2 bases, J lost 7 bases, and 6 bases lay in between. Germline loops: CDR1 SNHLY, CDR2 FYNNEI. The CDR3 is made up of 12 amino acids. Written as DNA, the CDR3 is TGTGCCAGCAGTGAATCGAGAAATGAGCAGTTCTTC. Encoded protein: CASSESRNEQFF.

The CDR3 DNA reads as TGCGCCAGCCCCATAGCGGGGGGAATACACACCGGGGAGCTGTTTTTT. It encodes CASPIAGGIHTGELFF. The rearrangement links TRBV23-1 to TRBJ2-2, with TRBD2 matching over 10 bases. TRBV23-1 is treated as an ORF (open reading frame) with a function not yet certain. The CDR3 contains 16 residues. With 8 bases clipped from V and 3 bases from J, the junction kept 9 bases outside the gene matches.

The V call is TRBV7-9, the J call TRBJ2-2, with D possibly TRBD2 on 5 matching bases. The length of the CDR3 is 14 residues. V was shortened by 2 bases and J by 7 bases, with 11 bases between the two germline ends. Per germline, CDR1 SEHNR and CDR2 FQNEAQ (reference sequence). In nucleotides, the CDR3 is TGTGCCAGCAGCTTATATGAGGGTAACGGGGAGCTGTTTTTT. It codes for CASSLYEGNGELFF.

The chain is built from TRBV5-3 and TRBJ2-3; D perhaps matches TRBD1 (6 bases). TRBV5-3 carries the ORF label, with uncertain function. The CDR3 runs to 19 residues. Trimming left V 0 bases short and J 6 bases short, with 26 bases between. This CDR3 is CARSLEAWGLAFFDDTQYF. The CDR3 bases are TGTGCCAGAAGCTTGGAGGCTTGGGGGCTAGCCTTTTTCGACGATACGCAGTATTTT.

The gene calls are TRBV3-1 (or the pseudogene TRBV3-2) and TRBJ1-4, with 8 positions matching TRBD1. From germline, CDR1 is LGHDT and CDR2 YNNKEL (reference sequence). The CDR3 has 14 amino acids. The junction had 4 bases not matched to a gene; V was cut back by 3 bases and J by 7 bases. The CDR3: CASSQAGTGEKLFF. CDR3 nucleotide sequence: TGTGCCAGCAGCCAGGCCGGGACAGGTGAAAAACTGTTTTTT.

The CDR3 coding sequence is TGTGCCAGCTATCAGGGTACGCAGTATTTT. Protein product: CASYQGTQYF. The J gene is TRBJ2-3, the V gene TRBV3-1 (or the pseudogene TRBV3-2); D might be TRBD1 (5 bases). The germline V gene encodes CDR1 LGHDT and CDR2 YNNKEL (reference sequence). V shed 8 bases and J shed 8 bases, with 8 bases lying between them. The CDR3 is made up of 10 amino acids.

The V and J genes are TRBV9 and TRBJ1-6; D ambiguous. The CDR3 covers 14 residues. The V end was cut by 4 bases, the J end by 7 bases, with 12 bases between. In germline, CDR1 is SGDLS, CDR2 YYNGEE. The CDR3 here is CASSPQVGNSPLHF. DNA for the CDR3: TGTGCCAGCAGCCCCCAGGTCGGAAATTCACCCCTCCACTTT.